This T cell receptor beta chain is drawn from a study of blood T cells in healthy people across ages. Overall study context: Per two T cells, about one barcoded beta molecule was captured through template switching.

Per the germline V gene, CDR1 is MDHEN and CDR2 is SYDVKM. CDR3 length equals 15 residues. V lost 3 bases to trimming and J lost 0 bases, with 6 bases between them. Through a sample-barcoded 5' primer and a J-beta primer mix, a second PCR was run for roughly 6 to 11 cycles. TCRdb recomputed calls from the 5' RACE reads with MiXCR, one row per CDR3 protein. The table lists approximately 830,000 distinct CDR3 sequences, about 62% of them singletons, with roughly a quarter in the top ten. Study findings and constraints: With age, beta diversity per million T cells declined roughly linearly, significantly by about 40.

For every donor, a draw yielded around 10 milliliters of peripheral blood. For this clonotype: Its antigen is still unknown.

The genes are TRBV28 and TRBJ1-6; D not resolved. The source material was blood. This sequence was found in a man younger than 45 in good health. CDR3 sequence reads: CASSFQSSYNSPLHF. In DNA form, the CDR3 reads TGTGCCAGCAGTTTCCAGAGCTCCTATAATTCACCCCTCCACTTT.